The T cell receptor (beta chain) described here comes from a study of technical replicates of blood from a few donors. Measured with immunoSEQ multiplex PCR; TCRdb has only the in-frame clones, and not every one. The repertoire holds about 80,000 clones, with 90% to 95% as singletons. Trimming pared 1 base from V and 11 bases from J, leaving 14 bases between. From germline, CDR1 is SGHRS and CDR2 YFSETQ. CDR3 size: 13 residues. Sequenced input: T cells isolated from PBMCs. The chain combines TRBV5-1 with TRBJ2-3; D ambiguous. The TCR sequence derives from a human donor in good health. CDR3 protein: CASSLNRQILQYF. The CDR3 coding sequence is TGCGCCAGCAGCTTGAACCGACAAATACTGCAGTATTTT.